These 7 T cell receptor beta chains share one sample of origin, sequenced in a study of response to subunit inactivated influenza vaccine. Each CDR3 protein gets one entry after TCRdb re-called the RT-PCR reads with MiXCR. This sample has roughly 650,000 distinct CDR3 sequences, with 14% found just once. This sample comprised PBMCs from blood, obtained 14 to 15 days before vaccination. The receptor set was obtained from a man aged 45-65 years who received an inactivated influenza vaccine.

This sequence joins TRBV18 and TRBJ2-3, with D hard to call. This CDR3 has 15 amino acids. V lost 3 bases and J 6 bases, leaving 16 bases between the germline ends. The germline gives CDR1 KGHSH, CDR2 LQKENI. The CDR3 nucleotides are TGTGCCAGCTCACCTTCTACTAACCGCAGGGATACGCAGTATTTT. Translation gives CASSPSTNRRDTQYF.

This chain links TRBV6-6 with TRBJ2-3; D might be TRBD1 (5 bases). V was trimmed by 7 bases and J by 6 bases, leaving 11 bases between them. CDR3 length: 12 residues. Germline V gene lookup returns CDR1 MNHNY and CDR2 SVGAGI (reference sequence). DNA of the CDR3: TGTGCCAGCAAGCAGGGTTTGGATACGCAGTATTTT. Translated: CASKQGLDTQYF.

The DNA of the CDR3 is TGCAGTGCTAGTCCGAGGGGGGGCTGGTCCTACGAGCAGTACTTC. It encodes CSASPRGGWSYEQYF. The chain uses TRBV20-1 and TRBJ2-7, with D maybe TRBD2 (7 bases). From germline, CDR1 is DFQATT and CDR2 SNEGSKA (reference sequence). The CDR3 covers 15 residues. Trimming cost V 3 bases and J 1 base, with 16 bases left between them.

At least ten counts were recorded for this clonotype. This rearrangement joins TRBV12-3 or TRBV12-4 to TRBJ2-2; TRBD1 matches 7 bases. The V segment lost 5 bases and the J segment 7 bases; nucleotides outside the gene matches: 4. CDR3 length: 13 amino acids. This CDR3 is CASSTRQGGELFF. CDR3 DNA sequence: TGTGCCAGCAGTACCCGACAGGGCGGGGAGCTGTTTTTT.

The CDR3 loop reads CASSFVHEQFF. Here the CDR3 DNA reads TGTGCCAGCAGCTTCGTTCATGAGCAGTTCTTC. This chain joins TRBV5-6 and TRBJ2-1, with D uncertain. Germline V gives CDR1 SGHDT, CDR2 YYEEEE. Between the trimmed V and J ends, which lost 2 bases and 8 bases, there was a span of 5 bases. The CDR3 has 11 residues.

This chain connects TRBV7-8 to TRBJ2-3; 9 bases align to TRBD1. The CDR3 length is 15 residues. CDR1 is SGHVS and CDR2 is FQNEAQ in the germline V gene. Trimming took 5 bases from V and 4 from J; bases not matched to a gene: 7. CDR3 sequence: CASSLDRGNADTQYF. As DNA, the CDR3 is TGTGCCAGCAGCCTTGACAGGGGGAACGCAGATACGCAGTATTTT.

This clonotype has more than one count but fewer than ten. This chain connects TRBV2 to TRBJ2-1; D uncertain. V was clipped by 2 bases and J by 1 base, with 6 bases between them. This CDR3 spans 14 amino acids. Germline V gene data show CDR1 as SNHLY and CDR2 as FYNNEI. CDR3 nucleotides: TGTGCCAGCAGTGAAAGGTGGTCCTACAATGAGCAGTTCTTC. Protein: CASSERWSYNEQFF.